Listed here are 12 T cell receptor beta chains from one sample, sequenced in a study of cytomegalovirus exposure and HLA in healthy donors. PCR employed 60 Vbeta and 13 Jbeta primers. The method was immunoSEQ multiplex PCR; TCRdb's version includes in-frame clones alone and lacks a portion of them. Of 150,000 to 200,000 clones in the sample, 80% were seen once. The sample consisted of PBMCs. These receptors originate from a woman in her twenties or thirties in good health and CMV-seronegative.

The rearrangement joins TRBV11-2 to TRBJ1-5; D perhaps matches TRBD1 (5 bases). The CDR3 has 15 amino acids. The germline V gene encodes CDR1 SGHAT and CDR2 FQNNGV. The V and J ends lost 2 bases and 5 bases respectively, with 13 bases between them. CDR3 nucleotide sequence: TGTGCCAGCAGCTTAAGGGGCCAGGTCGATCAGCCCCAGCATTTT. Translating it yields CASSLRGQVDQPQHF.

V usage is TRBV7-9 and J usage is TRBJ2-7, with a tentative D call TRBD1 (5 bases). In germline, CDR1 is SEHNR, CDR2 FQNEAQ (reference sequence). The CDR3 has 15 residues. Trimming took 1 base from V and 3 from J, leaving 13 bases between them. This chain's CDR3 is CASSLGQGKVYEQYF. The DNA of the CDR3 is TGTGCCAGCAGCTTAGGCCAGGGAAAAGTCTACGAGCAGTACTTC.

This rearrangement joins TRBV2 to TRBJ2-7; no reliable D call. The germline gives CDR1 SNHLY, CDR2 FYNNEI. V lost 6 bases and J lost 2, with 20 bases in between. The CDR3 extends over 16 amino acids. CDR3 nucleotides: TGTGCCAGCAGCGAGTTTGGTCAAGACTCCACCTACGAGCAGTACTTC. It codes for CASSEFGQDSTYEQYF. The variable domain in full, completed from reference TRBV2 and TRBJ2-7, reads EPEVTQTPSHQVTQMGQEVILRCVPISNHLYFYWYRQILGQKVEFLVSFYNNEISEKSEIFDDQFSVERPDGSNFTLKIRSTKLEDSAMYFCASSEFGQDSTYEQYFGPGTRLTVT.

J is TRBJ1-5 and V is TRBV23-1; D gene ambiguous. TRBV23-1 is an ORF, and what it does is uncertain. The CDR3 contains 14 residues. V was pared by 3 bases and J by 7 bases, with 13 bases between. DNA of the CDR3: TGCGCCAGCAGTCACCCTCTGGCTAGGCAGCCCCAGCATTTT. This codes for CASSHPLARQPQHF.

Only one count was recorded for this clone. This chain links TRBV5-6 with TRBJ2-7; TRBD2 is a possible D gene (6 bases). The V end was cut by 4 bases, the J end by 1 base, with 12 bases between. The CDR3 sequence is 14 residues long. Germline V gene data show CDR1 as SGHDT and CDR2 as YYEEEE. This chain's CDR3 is CASSAGPGSYEQYF. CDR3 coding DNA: TGTGCCAGCAGCGCGGGGCCCGGTTCCTACGAGCAGTACTTC.

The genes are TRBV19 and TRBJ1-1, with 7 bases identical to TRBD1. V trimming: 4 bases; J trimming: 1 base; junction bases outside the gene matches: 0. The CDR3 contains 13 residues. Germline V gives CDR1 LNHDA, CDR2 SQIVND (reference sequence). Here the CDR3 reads CASSRTGNTEAFF. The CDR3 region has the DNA TGTGCCAGTAGTAGGACAGGGAACACTGAAGCTTTCTTT.

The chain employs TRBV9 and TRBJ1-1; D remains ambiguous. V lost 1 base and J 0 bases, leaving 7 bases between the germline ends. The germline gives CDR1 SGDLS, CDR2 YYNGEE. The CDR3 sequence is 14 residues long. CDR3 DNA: TGTGCCAGCAGCGTAATGGAGATGAACACTGAAGCTTTCTTT. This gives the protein CASSVMEMNTEAFF.

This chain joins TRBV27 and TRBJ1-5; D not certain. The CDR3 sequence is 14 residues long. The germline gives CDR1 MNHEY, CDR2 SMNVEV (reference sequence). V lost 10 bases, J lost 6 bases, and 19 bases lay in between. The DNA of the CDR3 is TGTGCCACCGGGTTAGGTGGGTTTGGTCAGCCCCAGCATTTT. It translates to CATGLGGFGQPQHF.

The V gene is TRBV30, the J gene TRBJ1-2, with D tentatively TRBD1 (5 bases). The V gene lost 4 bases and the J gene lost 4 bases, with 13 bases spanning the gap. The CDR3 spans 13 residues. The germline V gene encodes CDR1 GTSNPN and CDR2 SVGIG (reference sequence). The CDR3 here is CAWTRSGIYGYTF. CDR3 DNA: TGTGCCTGGACCAGGTCAGGGATCTATGGCTACACCTTC.

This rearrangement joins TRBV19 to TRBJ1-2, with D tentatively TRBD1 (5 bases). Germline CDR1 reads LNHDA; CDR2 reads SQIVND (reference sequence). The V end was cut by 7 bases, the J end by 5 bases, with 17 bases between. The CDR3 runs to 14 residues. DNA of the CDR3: TGTGCCAGTACCCCAGCGGGGACGCGGTATGGCTACACCTTC. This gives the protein CASTPAGTRYGYTF.

This chain's CDR3 is CASSLALTGAGDGYTF. CDR3 in DNA: TGCGCCAGCAGCTTGGCCCTGACAGGGGCCGGCGATGGCTACACCTTC. This chain connects TRBV5-1 to TRBJ1-2; 8 bases are shared with TRBD1. After removal of 0 bases from V and 6 bases from J, the junction contained 10 bases not matched to a gene. Germline CDR1 is SGHRS and CDR2 is YFSETQ. The CDR3 extends over 16 amino acids.

Here the CDR3 reads CASITGAPSYNEQFF. The CDR3, as DNA: TGTGCCAGCATCACCGGTGCCCCATCCTACAATGAGCAGTTCTTC. This chain uses TRBV7-8 with TRBJ2-1; D ambiguous. Germline CDR1 reads SGHVS; CDR2 reads FQNEAQ. Trimming shortened V by 7 bases and J by 1 base, and 14 bases separated the two germline ends. The CDR3 spans 15 residues. Filled out from reference TRBV7-8 and TRBJ2-1, the complete variable domain reads GAGVSQSPRYKVAKRGQDVALRCDPISGHVSLFWYQQALGQGPEFLTYFQNEAQLDKSGLPSDRFFAERPEGSVSTLKIQRTQQEDSAVYLCASITGAPSYNEQFFGPGTRLTVL.